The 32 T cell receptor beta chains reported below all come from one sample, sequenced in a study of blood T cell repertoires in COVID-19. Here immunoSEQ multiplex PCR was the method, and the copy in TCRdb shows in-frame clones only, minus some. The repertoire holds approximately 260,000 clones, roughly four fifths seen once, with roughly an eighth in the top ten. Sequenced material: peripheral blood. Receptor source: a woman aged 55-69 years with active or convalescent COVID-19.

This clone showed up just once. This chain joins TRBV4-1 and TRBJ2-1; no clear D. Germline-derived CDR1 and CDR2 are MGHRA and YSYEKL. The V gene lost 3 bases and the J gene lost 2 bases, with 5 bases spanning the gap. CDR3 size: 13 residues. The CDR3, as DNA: TGCGCCAGCAGCCACCCAGCCTACAATGAGCAGTTCTTC. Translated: CASSHPAYNEQFF.

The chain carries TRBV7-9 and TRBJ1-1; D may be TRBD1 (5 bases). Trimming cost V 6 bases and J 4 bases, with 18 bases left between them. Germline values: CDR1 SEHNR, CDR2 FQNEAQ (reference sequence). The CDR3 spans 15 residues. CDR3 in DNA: TGTGCCAGCAGTCATCCTCAGGGTGTGGCCACTGAAGCTTTCTTT. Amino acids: CASSHPQGVATEAFF.

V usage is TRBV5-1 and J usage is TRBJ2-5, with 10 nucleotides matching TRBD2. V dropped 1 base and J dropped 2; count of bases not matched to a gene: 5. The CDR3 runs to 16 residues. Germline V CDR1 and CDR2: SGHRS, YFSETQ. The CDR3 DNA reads TGCGCCAGCAGCTTGAGCGGGGGGGCAGGGCAAGAGACCCAGTACTTC. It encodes CASSLSGGAGQETQYF.

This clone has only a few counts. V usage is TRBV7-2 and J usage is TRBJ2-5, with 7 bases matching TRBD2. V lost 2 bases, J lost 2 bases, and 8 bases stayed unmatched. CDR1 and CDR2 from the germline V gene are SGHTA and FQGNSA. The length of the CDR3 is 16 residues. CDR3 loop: CASSLPPWGGQETQYF. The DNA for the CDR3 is TGTGCCAGCAGCTTACCCCCGTGGGGGGGTCAAGAGACCCAGTACTTC.

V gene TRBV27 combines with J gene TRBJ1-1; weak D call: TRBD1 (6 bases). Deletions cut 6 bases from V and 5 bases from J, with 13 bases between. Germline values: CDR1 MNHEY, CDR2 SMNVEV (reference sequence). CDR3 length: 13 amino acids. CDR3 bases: TGTGCCAGCAGCTCGACAGGTCTGACTGAAGCTTTCTTT. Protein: CASSSTGLTEAFF.

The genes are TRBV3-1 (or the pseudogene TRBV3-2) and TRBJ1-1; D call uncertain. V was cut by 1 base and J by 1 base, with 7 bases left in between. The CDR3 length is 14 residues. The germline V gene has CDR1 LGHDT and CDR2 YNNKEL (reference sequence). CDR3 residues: CASSQGQRNTEAFF. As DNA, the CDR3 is TGTGCCAGCAGCCAAGGTCAGCGGAACACTGAAGCTTTCTTT.

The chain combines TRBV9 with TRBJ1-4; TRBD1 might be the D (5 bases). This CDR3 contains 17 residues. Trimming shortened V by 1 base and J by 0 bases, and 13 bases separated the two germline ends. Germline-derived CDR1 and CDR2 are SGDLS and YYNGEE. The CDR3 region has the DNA TGTGCCAGCAGCGTACACGACAGACATGCAACTAATGAAAAACTGTTTTTT. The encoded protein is CASSVHDRHATNEKLFF.

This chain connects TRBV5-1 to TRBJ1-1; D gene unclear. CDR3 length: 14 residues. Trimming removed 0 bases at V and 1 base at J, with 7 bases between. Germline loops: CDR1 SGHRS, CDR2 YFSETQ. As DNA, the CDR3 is TGCGCCAGCAGCTTGGGTTGGCAGAACACTGAAGCTTTCTTT. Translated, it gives CASSLGWQNTEAFF. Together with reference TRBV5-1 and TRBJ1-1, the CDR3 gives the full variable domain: KAGVTQTPRYLIKTRGQQVTLSCSPISGHRSVSWYQQTPGQGLQFLFEYFSETQRNKGNFPGRFSGRQFSNSRSEMNVSTLELGDSALYLCASSLGWQNTEAFFGQGTRLTVV.

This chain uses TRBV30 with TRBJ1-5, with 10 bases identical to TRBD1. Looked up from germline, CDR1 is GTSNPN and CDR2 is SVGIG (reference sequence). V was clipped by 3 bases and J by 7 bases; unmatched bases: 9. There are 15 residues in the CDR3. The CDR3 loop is CAWSRQGAKGQPQHF. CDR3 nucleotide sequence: TGTGCCTGGAGCAGACAGGGGGCGAAGGGGCAGCCCCAGCATTTT.

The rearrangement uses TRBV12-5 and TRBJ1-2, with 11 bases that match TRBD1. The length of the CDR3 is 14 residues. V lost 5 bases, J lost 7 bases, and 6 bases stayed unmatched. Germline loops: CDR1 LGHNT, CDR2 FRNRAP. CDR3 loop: CASGPGQGVSGYTF. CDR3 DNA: TGTGCTAGTGGTCCGGGACAGGGGGTGAGTGGCTACACCTTC. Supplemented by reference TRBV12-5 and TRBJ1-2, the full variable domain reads DARVTQTPRHKVTEMGQEVTMRCQPILGHNTVFWYRQTMMQGLELLAYFRNRAPLDDSGMPKDRFSAEMPDATLATLKIQPSEPRDSAVYFCASGPGQGVSGYTFGSGTRLTVV.

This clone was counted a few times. The CDR3 protein is CASSGTGRSYNEQFF. For the CDR3, the DNA is TGTGCCAGCTCCGGGACAGGGAGATCCTACAATGAGCAGTTCTTC. The chain has TRBV7-9 and TRBJ2-1; TRBD1 aligns across 9 bases. CDR3 length equals 15 residues. The V segment lost 8 bases and the J segment 1 base; nucleotides outside the gene matches: 6. In germline, CDR1 is SEHNR, CDR2 FQNEAQ (reference sequence).

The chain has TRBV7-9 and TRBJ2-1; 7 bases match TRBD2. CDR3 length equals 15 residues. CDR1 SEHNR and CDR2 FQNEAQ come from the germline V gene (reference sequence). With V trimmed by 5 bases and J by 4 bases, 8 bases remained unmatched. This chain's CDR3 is CASSTGLGGYNEQFF. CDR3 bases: TGTGCCAGCAGCACCGGACTAGGAGGTTACAATGAGCAGTTCTTC.

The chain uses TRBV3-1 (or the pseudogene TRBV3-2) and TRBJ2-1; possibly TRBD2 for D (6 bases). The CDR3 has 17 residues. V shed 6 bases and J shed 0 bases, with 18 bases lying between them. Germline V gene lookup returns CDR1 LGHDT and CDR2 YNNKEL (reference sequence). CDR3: CASRSSGGASSYNEQFF. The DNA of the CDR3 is TGTGCCAGCAGGTCTTCTGGCGGGGCTAGCTCCTACAATGAGCAGTTCTTC.

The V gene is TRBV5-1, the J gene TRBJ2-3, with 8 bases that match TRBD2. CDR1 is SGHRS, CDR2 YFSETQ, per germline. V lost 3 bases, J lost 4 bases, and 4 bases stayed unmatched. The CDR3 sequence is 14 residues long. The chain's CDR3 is CASSSGGLSDTQYF. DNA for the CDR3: TGCGCCAGCAGCTCGGGGGGGCTCTCAGATACGCAGTATTTT.

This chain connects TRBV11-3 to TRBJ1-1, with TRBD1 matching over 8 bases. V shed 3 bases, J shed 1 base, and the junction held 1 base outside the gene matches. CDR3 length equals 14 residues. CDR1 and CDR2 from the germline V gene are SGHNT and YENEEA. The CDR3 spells CASSFQGANTEAFF. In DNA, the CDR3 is TGTGCCAGCAGCTTCCAGGGGGCGAACACTGAAGCTTTCTTT. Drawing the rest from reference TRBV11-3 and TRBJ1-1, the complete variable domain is EAGVVQSPRYKIIEKKQPVAFWCNPISGHNTLYWYLQNLGQGPELLIRYENEEAVDDSQLPKDRFSAERLKGVDSTLKIQPAELGDSAVYLCASSFQGANTEAFFGQGTRLTVV.

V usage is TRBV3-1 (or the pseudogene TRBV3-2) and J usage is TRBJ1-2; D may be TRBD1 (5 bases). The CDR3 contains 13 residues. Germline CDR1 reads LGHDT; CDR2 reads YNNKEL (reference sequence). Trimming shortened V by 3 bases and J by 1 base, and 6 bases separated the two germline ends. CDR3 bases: TGTGCCAGCAGCCAGGGGGGTAACTATGGCTACACCTTC. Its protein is CASSQGGNYGYTF.

CDR3 DNA sequence: TGTGCCAGCAGCCTGAGAGGGTGGGAGGGTAACTATGGCTACACCTTC. Translated, it gives CASSLRGWEGNYGYTF. This chain uses TRBV7-2 with TRBJ1-2, with no clear D. V gave up 5 bases and J gave up 1 base, with 17 bases separating them. The germline V gene encodes CDR1 SGHTA and CDR2 FQGNSA. The CDR3 is made up of 16 amino acids.

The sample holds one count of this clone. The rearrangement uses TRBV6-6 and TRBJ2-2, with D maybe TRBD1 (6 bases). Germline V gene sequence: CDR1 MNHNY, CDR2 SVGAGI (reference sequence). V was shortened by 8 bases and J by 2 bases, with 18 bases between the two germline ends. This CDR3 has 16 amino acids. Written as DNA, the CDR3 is TGTGCCAGCGATTACCGTGCGACAGGCAACACCGGGGAGCTGTTTTTT. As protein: CASDYRATGNTGELFF.

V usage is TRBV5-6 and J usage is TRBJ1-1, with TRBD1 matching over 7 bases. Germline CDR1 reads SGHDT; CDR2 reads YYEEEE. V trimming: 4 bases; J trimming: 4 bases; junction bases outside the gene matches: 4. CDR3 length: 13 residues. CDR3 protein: CASSVGQVTEAFF. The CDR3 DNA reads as TGTGCCAGCAGCGTAGGACAGGTCACTGAAGCTTTCTTT.

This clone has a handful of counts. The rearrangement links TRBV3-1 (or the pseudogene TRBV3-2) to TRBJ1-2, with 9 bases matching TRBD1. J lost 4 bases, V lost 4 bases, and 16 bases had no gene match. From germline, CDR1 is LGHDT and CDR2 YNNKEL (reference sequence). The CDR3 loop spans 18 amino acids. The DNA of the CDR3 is TGTGCCAGCAGCCTCCGTCCCGGGACAGGGCCGTTGGGCTATGGCTACACCTTC. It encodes CASSLRPGTGPLGYGYTF.

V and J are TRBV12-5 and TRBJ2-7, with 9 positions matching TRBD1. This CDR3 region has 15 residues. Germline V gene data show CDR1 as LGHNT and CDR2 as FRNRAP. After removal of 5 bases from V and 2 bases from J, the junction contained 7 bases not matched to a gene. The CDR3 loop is CASGPDGDRAYEQYF. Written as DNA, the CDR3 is TGTGCTAGTGGTCCAGACGGGGACAGGGCCTACGAGCAGTACTTC. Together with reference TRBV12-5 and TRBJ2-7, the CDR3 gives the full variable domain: DARVTQTPRHKVTEMGQEVTMRCQPILGHNTVFWYRQTMMQGLELLAYFRNRAPLDDSGMPKDRFSAEMPDATLATLKIQPSEPRDSAVYFCASGPDGDRAYEQYFGPGTRLTVT.

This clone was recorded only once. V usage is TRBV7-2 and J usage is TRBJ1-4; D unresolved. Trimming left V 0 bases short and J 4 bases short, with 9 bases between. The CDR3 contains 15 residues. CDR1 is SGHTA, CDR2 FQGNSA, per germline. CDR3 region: CASSLAVSVNEKLFF. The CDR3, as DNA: TGTGCCAGCAGCTTAGCAGTTTCAGTTAATGAAAAACTGTTTTTT.

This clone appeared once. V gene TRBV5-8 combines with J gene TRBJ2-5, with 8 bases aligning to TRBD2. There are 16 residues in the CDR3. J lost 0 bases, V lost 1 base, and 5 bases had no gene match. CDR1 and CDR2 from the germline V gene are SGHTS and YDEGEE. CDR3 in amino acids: CASSLYGSGDQETQYF. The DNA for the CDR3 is TGTGCCAGCAGCTTGTATGGTAGCGGGGACCAAGAGACCCAGTACTTC. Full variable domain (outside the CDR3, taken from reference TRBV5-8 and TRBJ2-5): EAGVTQSPTHLIKTRGQQATLRCSPISGHTSVYWYQQALGLGLQFLLWYDEGEERNRGNFPPRFSGRQFPNYSSELNVNALELEDSALYLCASSLYGSGDQETQYFGPGTRLLVL.

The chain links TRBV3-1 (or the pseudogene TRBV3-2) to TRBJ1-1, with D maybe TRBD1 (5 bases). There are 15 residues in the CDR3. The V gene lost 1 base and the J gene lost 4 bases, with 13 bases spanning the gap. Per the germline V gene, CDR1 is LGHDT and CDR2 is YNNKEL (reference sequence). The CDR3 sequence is CASSQAQGWGTEAFF. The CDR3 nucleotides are TGTGCCAGCAGCCAAGCCCAGGGATGGGGCACTGAAGCTTTCTTT.

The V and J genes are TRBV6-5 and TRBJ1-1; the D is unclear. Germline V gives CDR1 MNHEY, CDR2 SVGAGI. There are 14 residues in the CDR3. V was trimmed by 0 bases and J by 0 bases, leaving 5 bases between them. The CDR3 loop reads CASSYSRVNTEAFF. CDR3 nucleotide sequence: TGTGCCAGCAGTTACTCGAGGGTGAACACTGAAGCTTTCTTT.

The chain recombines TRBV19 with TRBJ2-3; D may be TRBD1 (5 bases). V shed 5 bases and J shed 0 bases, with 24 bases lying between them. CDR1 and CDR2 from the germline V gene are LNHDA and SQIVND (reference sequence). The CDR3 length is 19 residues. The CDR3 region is CASSYTDSVSFSSTDTQYF. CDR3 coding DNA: TGTGCCAGTAGTTACACCGACAGTGTCTCCTTTTCTAGCACAGATACGCAGTATTTT.

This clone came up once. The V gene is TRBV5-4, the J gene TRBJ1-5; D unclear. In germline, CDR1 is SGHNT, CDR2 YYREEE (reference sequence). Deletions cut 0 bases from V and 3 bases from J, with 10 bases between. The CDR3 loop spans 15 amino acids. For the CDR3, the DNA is TGTGCCAGCAGCTTGGCCCCGGGAATCAATCAGCCCCAGCATTTT. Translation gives CASSLAPGINQPQHF.

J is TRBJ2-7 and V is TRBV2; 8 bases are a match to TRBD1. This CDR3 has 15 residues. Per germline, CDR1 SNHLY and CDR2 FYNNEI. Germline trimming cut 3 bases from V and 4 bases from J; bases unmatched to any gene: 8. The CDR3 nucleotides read TGTGCCAGCAGTGAGGTGAGGACAGGGACTTACGAGCAGTACTTC. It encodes CASSEVRTGTYEQYF.

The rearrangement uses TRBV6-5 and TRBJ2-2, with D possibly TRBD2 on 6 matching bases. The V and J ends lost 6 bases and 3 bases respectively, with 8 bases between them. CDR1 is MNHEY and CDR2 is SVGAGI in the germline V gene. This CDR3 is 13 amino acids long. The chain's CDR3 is CASRPGDTGELFF. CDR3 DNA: TGTGCCAGCAGGCCGGGAGACACCGGGGAGCTGTTTTTT.

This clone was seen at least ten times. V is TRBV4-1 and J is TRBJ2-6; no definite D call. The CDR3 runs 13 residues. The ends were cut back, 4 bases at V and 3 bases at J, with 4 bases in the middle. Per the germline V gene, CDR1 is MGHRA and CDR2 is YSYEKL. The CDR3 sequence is CASSPGGANVLTF. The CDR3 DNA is TGCGCCAGCAGCCCCGGTGGGGCCAACGTCCTGACTTTC.

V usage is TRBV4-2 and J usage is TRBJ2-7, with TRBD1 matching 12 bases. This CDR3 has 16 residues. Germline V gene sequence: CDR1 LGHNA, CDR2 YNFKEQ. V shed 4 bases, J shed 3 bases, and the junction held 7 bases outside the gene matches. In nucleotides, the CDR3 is TGTGCCAGCAGCCTGGGACAGGGGGCGGTGGGCTACGAGCAGTACTTC. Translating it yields CASSLGQGAVGYEQYF.

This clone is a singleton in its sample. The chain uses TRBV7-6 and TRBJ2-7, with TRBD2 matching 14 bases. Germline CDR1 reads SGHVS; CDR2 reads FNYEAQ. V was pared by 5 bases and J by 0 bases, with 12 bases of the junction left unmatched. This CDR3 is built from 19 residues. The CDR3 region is CASSPGLAGGRPSSYEQYF. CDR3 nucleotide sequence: TGTGCCAGCAGCCCAGGACTAGCGGGGGGCCGACCAAGCTCCTACGAGCAGTACTTC.